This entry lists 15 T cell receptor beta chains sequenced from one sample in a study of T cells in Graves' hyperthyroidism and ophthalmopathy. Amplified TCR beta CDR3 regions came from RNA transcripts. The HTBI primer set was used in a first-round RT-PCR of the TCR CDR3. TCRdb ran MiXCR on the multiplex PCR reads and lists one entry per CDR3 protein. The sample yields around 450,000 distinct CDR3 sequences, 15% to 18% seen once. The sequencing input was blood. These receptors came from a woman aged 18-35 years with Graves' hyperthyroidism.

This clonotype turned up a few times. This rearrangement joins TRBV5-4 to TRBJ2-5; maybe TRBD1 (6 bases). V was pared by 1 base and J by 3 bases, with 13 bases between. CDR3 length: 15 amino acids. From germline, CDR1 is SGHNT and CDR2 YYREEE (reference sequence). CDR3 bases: TGTGCCAGCAGCTTGAAACTGGACAGCGAAGAGACCCAGTACTTC. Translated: CASSLKLDSEETQYF.

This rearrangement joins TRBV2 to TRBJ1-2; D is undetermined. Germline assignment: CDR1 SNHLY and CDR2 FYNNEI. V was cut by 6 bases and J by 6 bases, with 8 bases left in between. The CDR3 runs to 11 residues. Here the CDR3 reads CASSYEDGYTF. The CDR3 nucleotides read TGTGCCAGCAGCTACGAAGATGGCTACACCTTC.

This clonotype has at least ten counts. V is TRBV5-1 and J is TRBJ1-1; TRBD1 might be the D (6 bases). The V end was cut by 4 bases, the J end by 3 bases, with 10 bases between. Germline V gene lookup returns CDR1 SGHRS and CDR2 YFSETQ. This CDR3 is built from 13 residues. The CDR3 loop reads CASSVRGDTEAFF. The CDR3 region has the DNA TGCGCCAGCAGCGTCAGGGGTGACACTGAAGCTTTCTTT.

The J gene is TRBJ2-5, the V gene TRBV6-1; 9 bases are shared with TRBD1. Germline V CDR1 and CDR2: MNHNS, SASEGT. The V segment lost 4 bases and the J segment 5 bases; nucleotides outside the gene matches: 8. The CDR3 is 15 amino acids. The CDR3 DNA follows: TGTGCCAGCAGTGGGGGACAGGGAAGTATCGAGACCCAGTACTTC. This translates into CASSGGQGSIETQYF.

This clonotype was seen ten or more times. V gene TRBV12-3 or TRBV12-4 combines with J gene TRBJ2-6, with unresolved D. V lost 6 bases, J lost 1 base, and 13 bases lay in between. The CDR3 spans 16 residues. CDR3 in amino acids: CASRGYLGSGANVLTF. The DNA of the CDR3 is TGTGCCAGCAGAGGGTATTTAGGGTCTGGGGCCAACGTCCTGACTTTC.

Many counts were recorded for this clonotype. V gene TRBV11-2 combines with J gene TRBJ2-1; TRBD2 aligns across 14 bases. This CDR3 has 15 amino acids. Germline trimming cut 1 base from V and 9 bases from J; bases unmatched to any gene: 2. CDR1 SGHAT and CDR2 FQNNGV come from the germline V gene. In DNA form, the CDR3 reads TGTGCCAGCAGCTTAGCGGGACTAGCGGGAGCTGAGCAGTTCTTC. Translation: CASSLAGLAGAEQFF.

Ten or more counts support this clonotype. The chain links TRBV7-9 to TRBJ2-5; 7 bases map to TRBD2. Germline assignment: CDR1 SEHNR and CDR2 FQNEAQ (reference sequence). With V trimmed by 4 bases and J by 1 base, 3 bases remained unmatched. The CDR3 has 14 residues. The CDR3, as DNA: TGTGCCAGCAGCTGGGGGGGGGGCCAAGAGACCCAGTACTTC. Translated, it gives CASSWGGGQETQYF.

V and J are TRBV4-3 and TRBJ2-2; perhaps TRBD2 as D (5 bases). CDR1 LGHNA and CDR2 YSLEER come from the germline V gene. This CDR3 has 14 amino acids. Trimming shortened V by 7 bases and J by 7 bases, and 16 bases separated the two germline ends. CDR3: CASKIRTGFGELFF. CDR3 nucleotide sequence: TGCGCCAGCAAAATTCGGACTGGTTTCGGGGAGCTGTTTTTT.

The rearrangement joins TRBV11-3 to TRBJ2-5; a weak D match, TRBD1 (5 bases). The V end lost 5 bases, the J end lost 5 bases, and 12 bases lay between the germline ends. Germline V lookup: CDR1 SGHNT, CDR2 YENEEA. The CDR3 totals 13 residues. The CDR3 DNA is TGTGCCAGCAGCCAAGATGGGGCGGAGACCCAGTACTTC. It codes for CASSQDGAETQYF.

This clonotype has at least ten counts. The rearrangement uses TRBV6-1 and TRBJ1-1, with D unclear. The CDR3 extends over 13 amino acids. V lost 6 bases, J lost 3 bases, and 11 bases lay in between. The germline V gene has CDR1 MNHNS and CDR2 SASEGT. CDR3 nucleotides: TGTGCCAGCAGGACCCCCGGAGACACTGAAGCTTTCTTT. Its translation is CASRTPGDTEAFF.

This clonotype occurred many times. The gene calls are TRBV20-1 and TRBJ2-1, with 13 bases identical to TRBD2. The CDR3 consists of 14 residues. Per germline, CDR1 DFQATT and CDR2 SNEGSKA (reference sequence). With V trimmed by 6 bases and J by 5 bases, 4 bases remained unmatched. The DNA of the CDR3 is TGCAGTGCCAGTACTAGCGGGGGGGACAATGAGCAGTTCTTC. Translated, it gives CSASTSGGDNEQFF.

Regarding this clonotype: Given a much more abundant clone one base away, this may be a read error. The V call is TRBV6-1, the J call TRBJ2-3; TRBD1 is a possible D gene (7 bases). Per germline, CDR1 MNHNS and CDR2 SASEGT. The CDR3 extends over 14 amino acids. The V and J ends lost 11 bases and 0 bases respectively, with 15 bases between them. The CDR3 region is CAYSRGASTDTQYF. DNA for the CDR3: TGTGCCTACTCCAGGGGGGCCAGCACAGATACGCAGTATTTT.

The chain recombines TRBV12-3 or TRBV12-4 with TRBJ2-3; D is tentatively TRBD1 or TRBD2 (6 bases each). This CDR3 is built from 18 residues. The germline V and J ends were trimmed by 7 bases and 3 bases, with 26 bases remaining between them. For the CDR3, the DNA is TGTGCCAGCACCTCCCGCGGTAGGAGGGGGGTCCGGACAGATACGCAGTATTTT. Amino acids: CASTSRGRRGVRTDTQYF.

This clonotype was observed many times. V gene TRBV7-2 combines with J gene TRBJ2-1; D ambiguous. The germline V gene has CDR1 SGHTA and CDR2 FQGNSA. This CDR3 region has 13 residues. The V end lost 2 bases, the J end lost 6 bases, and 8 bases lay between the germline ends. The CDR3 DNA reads TGTGCCAGCAGCTTAAATAGCCGCAATGAGCAGTTCTTC. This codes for CASSLNSRNEQFF.

This CDR3 reads CSAKRVSGYTF. As DNA, the CDR3 is TGCAGTGCTAAAAGGGTCAGTGGCTACACCTTC. The V and J genes are TRBV20-1 and TRBJ1-2, with D hard to call. CDR3 length: 11 residues. V gave up 4 bases and J gave up 7 bases, with 10 bases separating them. Germline CDR1 is DFQATT and CDR2 is SNEGSKA (reference sequence).